Listed below are T cell receptor beta chains from one sample, sequenced in a study of CD8+CD57+ T cells in acquired aplastic anemia. TCRdb called the reads again in MiXCR, with one record for every CDR3 protein. The profile shows around 230,000 distinct CDR3 sequences, over 60% of them singletons. The sequencing sample was made of sorted CD4+, CD8+, or CD8+CD57+ T cells (not recorded which) from PBMCs. Receptors originate from a human donor in good health. CDR3s include the opening cysteine and the closing phenylalanine or tryptophan. Fields, in order: J gene, V gene, D gene, clone size, CDR3 length, CDR3 protein, CDR3 DNA. The D gene is left open where the match is weak. Clone size is not always given. Where it is, it says once, few, many or a class for expanded clones.

TRBJ2-1 TRBV9 - - 15 CASSVGPNSYNEQFF TGTGCCAGCAGCGTAGGTCCAAACTCCTACAATGAGCAGTTCTTC
TRBJ2-7 TRBV5-1 TRBD2 many 16 CASSPYGTSGDDEQYF TGCGCCAGCAGCCCATACGGGACTAGCGGAGACGACGAGCAGTACTTC
TRBJ1-2 TRBV7-2 - - 14 CASSSDAKAYGYTF TGTGCCAGCAGCTCAGACGCGAAGGCCTATGGCTACACCTTC
TRBJ2-1 TRBV5-6 TRBD1 many 12 CASSLGQGGQFF TGTGCCAGCAGTTTAGGACAGGGGGGGCAGTTCTTC
TRBJ1-1 TRBV5-5 - few 13 CASSLPGGTEAFF TGTGCCAGCAGTTTGCCGGGGGGCACTGAAGCTTTCTTT
TRBJ1-1 TRBV20-1 TRBD1 - 14 CSARGDRGNTEAFF TGCAGTGCTAGAGGGGACAGGGGGAACACTGAAGCTTTCTTT
TRBJ1-4 TRBV9 - many 15 CASSVEGRVLEKLFF TGTGCCAGCAGCGTAGAGGGCAGGGTACTCGAAAAACTGTTTTTT
TRBJ2-1 TRBV19 TRBD2 - 15 CARGLAGGPGNEQFF TGTGCCAGGGGACTAGCGGGAGGGCCTGGCAATGAGCAGTTCTTC
TRBJ2-7 TRBV25-1 - - 20 CASSYPVRAVAKRDYYEQYF TGTGCCAGCTCTTACCCTGTGCGCGCAGTAGCGAAGAGGGATTACTACGAGCAGTACTTC
TRBJ2-6 TRBV25-1 TRBD1 - 18 CASSGWDRVSSGANVLTF TGTGCCAGCAGTGGGTGGGACAGGGTTTCCTCTGGGGCCAACGTCCTGACTTTC
TRBJ2-7 TRBV15 TRBD1 - 16 CATSPGTGGPPYEQYF TGTGCCACCAGCCCCGGGACAGGGGGCCCCCCCTACGAGCAGTACTTC
TRBJ2-7 TRBV10-3 - many 15 CAISESQDSDYEQYF TGTGCCATCAGTGAGTCTCAGGACTCCGACTACGAGCAGTACTTC
TRBJ2-7 TRBV7-6 TRBD2 many 16 CASSFPEREGTYEQYF TGTGCCAGCAGCTTCCCCGAGCGGGAGGGAACCTACGAGCAGTACTTC
TRBJ1-5 TRBV11-2 - many 15 CASSLDHQPDQPQHF TGTGCCAGCAGCTTAGATCATCAACCGGATCAGCCCCAGCATTTT
TRBJ2-1 TRBV5-1 TRBD2 - 16 CASSSLAGGPKNEQFF TGCGCCAGCAGCTCACTAGCGGGAGGGCCAAAGAATGAGCAGTTCTTC
TRBJ2-3 TRBV7-3 TRBD2 - 16 CATSGQTSGGADTQYF TGTGCCACCAGTGGACAGACTAGCGGGGGGGCCGATACGCAGTATTTT
TRBJ2-7 TRBV12-3/TRBV12-4 TRBD1 - 13 CASTRDRRYEQYF TGTGCCAGCACCCGGGACAGACGCTACGAGCAGTACTTC
TRBJ1-6 TRBV10-2 - - 15 CASSEQGQRSSPLHF TGCGCCAGCAGTGAACAAGGACAGCGGAGTTCACCCCTCCACTTT
TRBJ2-5 TRBV7-9 - - 13 CASIPSGRETQYF TGTGCCAGCATCCCTTCCGGTAGGGAGACCCAGTACTTC